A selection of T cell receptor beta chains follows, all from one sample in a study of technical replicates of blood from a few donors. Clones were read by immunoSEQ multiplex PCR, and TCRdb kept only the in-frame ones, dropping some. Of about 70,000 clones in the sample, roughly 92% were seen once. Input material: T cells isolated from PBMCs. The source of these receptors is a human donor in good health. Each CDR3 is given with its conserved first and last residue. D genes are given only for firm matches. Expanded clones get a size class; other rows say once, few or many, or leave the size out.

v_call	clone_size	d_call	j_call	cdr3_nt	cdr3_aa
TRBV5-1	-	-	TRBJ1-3	TGCGCCAGCTCAACTAGGAGCTCTGGAAACACCATATATTTT	CASSTRSSGNTIYF
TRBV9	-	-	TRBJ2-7	TGTGCCAGCAGCATAGGGGGGGAGGGCGAGCAGTACTTC	CASSIGGEGEQYF
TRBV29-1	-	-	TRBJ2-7	TGCAGCGTAGACCTCGGGTACGAGCAGTACTTC	CSVDLGYEQYF
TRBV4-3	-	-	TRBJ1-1	TGCGCCAGCAGCCAAGAAATGGCCATTTCTGAAGCTTTCTTT	CASSQEMAISEAFF
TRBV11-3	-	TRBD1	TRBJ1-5	TGTGCCAGCAGCTTCCAGGGGGGAAGCAATCAGCCCCAGCATTTT	CASSFQGGSNQPQHF
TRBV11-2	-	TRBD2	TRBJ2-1	TGTGCCAGCAGGGGACTAGCGGGAGGGCCGGTTTACAATGAGCAGTTCTTC	CASRGLAGGPVYNEQFF
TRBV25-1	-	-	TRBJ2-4	TGTGCCAGCAGTGAATGGTCCTCTTCAGCAGGCATTCAGTACTTC	CASSEWSSSAGIQYF
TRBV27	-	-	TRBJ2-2	TGTGCCAGCAGTTTATCCCGGGTAACGAACACCGGGGAGCTGTTTTTT	CASSLSRVTNTGELFF
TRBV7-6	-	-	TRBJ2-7	TGTGCCAGCAGCTTAGGGCCCGAGCAGTACTTC	CASSLGPEQYF
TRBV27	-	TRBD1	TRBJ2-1	TGTGCCAGCAGTTCCGATCGTCTCCGGGACAGGGGCGTGAATGAGCAGTTCTTC	CASSSDRLRDRGVNEQFF
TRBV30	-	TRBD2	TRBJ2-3	TGTGCCTGGGAAGTAGCGGGAGGAAGTGCAGATACGCAGTATTTT	CAWEVAGGSADTQYF
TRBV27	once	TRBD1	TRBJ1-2	TGTGCCAGCATAGACAGGGCTTCCTATGGCTACACCTTC	CASIDRASYGYTF
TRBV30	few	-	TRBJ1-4	TGTGCCTGGAGTGTTATAAGGGGGAAACTGTTTTTT	CAWSVIRGKLFF
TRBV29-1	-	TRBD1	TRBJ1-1	TGCAGCGTGCGCCGGGACAGGGAGATAGGGACTGAAGCTTTCTTT	CSVRRDREIGTEAFF
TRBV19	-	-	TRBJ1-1	TGTGCCAGTAGTAGACAGCTGGACACTGAAGCTTTCTTT	CASSRQLDTEAFF
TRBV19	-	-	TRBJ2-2	TGTGCCAGCCATCACCGGGACATAGGATGGGTGGGCACCGGGGAGCTGTTTTTT	CASHHRDIGWVGTGELFF
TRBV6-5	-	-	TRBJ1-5	TGTGCCAGCAGAGCAGGGTTTAATCAGCCCCAGCATTTT	CASRAGFNQPQHF
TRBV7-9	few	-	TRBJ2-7	TGTGCCAGCAGCCGGAGGGAATCCTACGAGCAGTACTTC	CASSRRESYEQYF